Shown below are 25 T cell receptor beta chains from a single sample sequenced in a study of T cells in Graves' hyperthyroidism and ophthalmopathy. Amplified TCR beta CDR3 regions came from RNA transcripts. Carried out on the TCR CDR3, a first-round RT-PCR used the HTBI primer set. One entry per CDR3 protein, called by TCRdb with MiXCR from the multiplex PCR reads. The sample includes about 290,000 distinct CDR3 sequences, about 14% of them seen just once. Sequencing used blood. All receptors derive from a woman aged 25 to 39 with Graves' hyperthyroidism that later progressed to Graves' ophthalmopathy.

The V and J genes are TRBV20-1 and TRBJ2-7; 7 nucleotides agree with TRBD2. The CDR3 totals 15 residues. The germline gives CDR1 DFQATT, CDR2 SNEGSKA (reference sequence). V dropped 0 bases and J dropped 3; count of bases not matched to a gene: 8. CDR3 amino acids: CSARDSAGTIYEQYF. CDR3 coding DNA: TGCAGTGCTAGAGATTCGGCGGGGACTATCTACGAGCAGTACTTC.

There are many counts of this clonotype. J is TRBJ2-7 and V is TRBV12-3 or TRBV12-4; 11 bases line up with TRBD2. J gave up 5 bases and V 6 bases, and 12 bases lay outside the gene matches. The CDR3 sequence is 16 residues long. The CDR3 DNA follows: TGTGCCAGCAGCCCCCCCACTAGCGGGAGTTTCAACGAGCAGTACTTC. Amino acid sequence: CASSPPTSGSFNEQYF.

DNA for the CDR3: TGTGCCAGTAGAGCCCTAGGGACATGGAATCAGCCCCAGCATTTT. Translated: CASRALGTWNQPQHF. The rearrangement joins TRBV19 to TRBJ1-5, with D possibly being TRBD1 (6 bases). Germline V gene sequence: CDR1 LNHDA, CDR2 SQIVND (reference sequence). Trimming removed 6 bases from V and 4 bases from J, with 16 bases in between. The CDR3 contains 15 residues.

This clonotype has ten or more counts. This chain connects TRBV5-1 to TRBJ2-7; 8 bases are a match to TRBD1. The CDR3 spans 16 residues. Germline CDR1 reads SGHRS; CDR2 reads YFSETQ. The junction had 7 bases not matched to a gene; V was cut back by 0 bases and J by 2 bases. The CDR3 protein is CASSLGSGTGTYEQYF. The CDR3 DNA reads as TGCGCCAGCAGCTTGGGATCCGGGACAGGAACCTACGAGCAGTACTTC.

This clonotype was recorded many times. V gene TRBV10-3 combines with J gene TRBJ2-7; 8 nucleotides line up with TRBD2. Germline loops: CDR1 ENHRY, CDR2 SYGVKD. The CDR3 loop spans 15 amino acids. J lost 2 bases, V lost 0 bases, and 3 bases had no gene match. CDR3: CAISESDGGAYEQYF. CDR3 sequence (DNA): TGTGCCATCAGTGAGTCCGACGGGGGGGCCTACGAGCAGTACTTC.

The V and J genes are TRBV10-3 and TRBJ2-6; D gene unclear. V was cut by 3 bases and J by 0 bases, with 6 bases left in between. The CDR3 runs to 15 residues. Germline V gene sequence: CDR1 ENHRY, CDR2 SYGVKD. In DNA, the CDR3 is TGTGCCATCAGTGATTTTTTCTCTGGGGCCAACGTCCTGACTTTC. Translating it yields CAISDFFSGANVLTF.

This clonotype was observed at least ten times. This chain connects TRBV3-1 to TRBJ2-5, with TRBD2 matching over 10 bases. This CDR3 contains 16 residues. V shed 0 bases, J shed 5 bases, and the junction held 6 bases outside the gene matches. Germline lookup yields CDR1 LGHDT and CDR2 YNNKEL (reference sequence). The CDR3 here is CASSQDGLAGVETQYF. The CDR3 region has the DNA TGTGCCAGCAGCCAAGACGGTCTAGCGGGAGTCGAGACCCAGTACTTC.

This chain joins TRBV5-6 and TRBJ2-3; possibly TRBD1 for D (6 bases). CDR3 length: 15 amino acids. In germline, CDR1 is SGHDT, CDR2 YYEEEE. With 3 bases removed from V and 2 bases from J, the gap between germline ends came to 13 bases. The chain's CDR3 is CASSWGGGTTDTQYF. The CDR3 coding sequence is TGTGCCAGCAGCTGGGGTGGGGGCACCACAGATACGCAGTATTTT.

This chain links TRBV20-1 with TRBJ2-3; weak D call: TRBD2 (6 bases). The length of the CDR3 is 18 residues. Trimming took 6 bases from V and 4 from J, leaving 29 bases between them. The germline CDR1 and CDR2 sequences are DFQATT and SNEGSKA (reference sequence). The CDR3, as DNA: TGCAGTGCCAAAGAAAGAGGGCTGGCTAGCGTTTGGGCAGATACGCAGTATTTT. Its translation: CSAKERGLASVWADTQYF.

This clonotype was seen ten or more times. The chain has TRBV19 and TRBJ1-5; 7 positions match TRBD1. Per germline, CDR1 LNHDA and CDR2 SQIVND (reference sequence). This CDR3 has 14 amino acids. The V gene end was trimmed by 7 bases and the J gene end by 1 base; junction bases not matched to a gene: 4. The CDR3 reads CASTAGGSNQPQHF. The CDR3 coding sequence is TGTGCCAGTACGGCAGGGGGAAGCAATCAGCCCCAGCATTTT.

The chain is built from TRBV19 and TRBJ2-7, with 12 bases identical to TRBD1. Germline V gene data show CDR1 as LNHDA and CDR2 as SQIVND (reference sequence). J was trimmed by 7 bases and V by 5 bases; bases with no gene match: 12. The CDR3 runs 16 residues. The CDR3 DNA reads TGTGCCAGTAGTCTCTTCCGGGACAGGGGGCTGGGTGAGCAGTACTTC. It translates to CASSLFRDRGLGEQYF. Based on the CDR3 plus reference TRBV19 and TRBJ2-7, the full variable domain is DGGITQSPKYLFRKEGQNVTLSCEQNLNHDAMYWYRQDPGQGLRLIYYSQIVNDFQKGDIAEGYSVSREKKESFPLTVTSAQKNPTAFYLCASSLFRDRGLGEQYFGPGTRLTVT.

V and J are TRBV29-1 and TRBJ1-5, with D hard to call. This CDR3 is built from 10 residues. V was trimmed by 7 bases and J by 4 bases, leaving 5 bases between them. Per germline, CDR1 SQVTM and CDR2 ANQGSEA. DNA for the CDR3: TGCAGCGCCCTAAATCAGCCCCAGCATTTT. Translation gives CSALNQPQHF.

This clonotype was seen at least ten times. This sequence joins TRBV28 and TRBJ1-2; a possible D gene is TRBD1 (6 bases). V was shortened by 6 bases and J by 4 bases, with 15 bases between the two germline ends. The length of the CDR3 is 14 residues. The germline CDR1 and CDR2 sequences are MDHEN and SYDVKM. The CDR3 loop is CASRPTGGVYGYTF. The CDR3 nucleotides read TGTGCCAGCAGACCGACAGGTGGCGTCTATGGCTACACCTTC.

The CDR3 coding sequence is TGTGCCAGCAGTGATGACAGGGGTAACACTGAAGCTTTCTTT. It yields the protein CASSDDRGNTEAFF. The V gene is TRBV6-1, the J gene TRBJ1-1; 8 bases fit TRBD1. The CDR3 covers 14 residues. The germline V gene has CDR1 MNHNS and CDR2 SASEGT. V shed 3 bases and J 2 bases; nucleotides not matched to a gene: 2.

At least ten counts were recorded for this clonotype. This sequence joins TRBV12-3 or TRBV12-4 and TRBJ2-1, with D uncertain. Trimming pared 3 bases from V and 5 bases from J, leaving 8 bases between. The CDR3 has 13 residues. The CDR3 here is CASSFQAHNEQFF. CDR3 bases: TGTGCCAGCAGTTTTCAAGCTCACAATGAGCAGTTCTTC.

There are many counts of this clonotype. CDR3 DNA: TGTGCCAGCAGCTTAGCAACTTCTAGCGGGAGGTCTGGCACAGATACGCAGTATTTT. Translated: CASSLATSSGRSGTDTQYF. V is TRBV7-8 and J is TRBJ2-3, with TRBD2 identical over 11 bases. V shed 0 bases, J shed 1 base, and the junction held 9 bases outside the gene matches. The germline V gene encodes CDR1 SGHVS and CDR2 FQNEAQ. The CDR3 length is 19 residues. Full variable domain (rest looked up from reference TRBV7-8 and TRBJ2-3): GAGVSQSPRYKVAKRGQDVALRCDPISGHVSLFWYQQALGQGPEFLTYFQNEAQLDKSGLPSDRFFAERPEGSVSTLKIQRTQQEDSAVYLCASSLATSSGRSGTDTQYFGPGTRLTVL.

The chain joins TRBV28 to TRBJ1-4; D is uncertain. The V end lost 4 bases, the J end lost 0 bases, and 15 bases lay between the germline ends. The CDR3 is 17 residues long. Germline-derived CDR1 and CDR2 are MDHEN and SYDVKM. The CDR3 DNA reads TGTGCCAGCAGTTGGGGAGTATCTGGAGCAACTAATGAAAAACTGTTTTTT. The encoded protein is CASSWGVSGATNEKLFF. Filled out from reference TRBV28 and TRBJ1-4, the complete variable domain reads DVKVTQSSRYLVKRTGEKVFLECVQDMDHENMFWYRQDPGLGLRLIYFSYDVKMKEKGDIPEGYSVSREKKERFSLILESASTNQTSMYLCASSWGVSGATNEKLFFGSGTQLSVL.

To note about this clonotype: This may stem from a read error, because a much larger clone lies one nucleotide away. CDR3 protein: CTSSSLRLAGITDTQYF. For the CDR3, the DNA is TGTACCAGCAGTTCCCTAAGACTAGCGGGCATCACAGATACGCAGTATTTT. The chain joins TRBV27 to TRBJ2-3; the match to TRBD2 covers 10 bases. The CDR3 extends over 17 amino acids. Germline values: CDR1 MNHEY, CDR2 SMNVEV (reference sequence).

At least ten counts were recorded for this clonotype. The CDR3 bases are TGTGCCAGCAGCACCGCTTGGACAGAAAACATTCAGTACTTC. Residues: CASSTAWTENIQYF. This chain joins TRBV7-2 and TRBJ2-4, with a weak D call TRBD1 (6 bases). This CDR3 is built from 14 residues. Germline CDR1 and CDR2: SGHTA and FQGNSA. Deletions cut 5 bases from V and 5 bases from J, with 13 bases between.

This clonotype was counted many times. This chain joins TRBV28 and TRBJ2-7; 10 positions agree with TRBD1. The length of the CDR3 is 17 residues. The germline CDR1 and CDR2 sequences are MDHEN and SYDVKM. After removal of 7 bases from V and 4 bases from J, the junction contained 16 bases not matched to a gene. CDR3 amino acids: CASTPRGAGTGAYEQYF. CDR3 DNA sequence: TGTGCCAGCACCCCCCGGGGAGCCGGGACAGGGGCTTACGAGCAGTACTTC. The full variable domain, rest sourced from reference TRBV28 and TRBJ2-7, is DVKVTQSSRYLVKRTGEKVFLECVQDMDHENMFWYRQDPGLGLRLIYFSYDVKMKEKGDIPEGYSVSREKKERFSLILESASTNQTSMYLCASTPRGAGTGAYEQYFGPGTRLTVT.

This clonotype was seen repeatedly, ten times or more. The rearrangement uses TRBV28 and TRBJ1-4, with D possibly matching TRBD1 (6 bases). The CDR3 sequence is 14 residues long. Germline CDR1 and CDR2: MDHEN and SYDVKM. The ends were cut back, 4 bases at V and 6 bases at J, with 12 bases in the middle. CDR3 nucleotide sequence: TGTGCCAGCAGTTCCTCAGGGGTGGATGAAAAACTGTTTTTT. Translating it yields CASSSSGVDEKLFF.

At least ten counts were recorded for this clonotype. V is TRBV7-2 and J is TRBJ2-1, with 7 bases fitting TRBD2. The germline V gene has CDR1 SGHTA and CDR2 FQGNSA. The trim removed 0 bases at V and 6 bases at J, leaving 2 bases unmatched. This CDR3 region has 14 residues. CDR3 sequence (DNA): TGTGCCAGCAGCTTAGCGCGGACTAGCAATGAGCAGTTCTTC. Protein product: CASSLARTSNEQFF.

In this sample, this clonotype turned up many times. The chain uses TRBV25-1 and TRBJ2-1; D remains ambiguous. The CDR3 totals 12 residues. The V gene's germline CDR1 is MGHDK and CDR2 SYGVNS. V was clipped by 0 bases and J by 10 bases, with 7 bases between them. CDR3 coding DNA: TGTGCCAGCAGTGAATATAGACGCGAGCAGTTCTTC. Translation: CASSEYRREQFF.

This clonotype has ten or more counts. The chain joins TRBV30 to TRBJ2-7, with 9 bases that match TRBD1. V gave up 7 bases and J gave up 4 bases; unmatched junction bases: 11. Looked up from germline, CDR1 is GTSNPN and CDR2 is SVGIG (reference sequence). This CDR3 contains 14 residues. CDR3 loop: CAFSPGQGDYEQYF. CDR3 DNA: TGTGCCTTCTCTCCGGGACAGGGTGATTACGAGCAGTACTTC.

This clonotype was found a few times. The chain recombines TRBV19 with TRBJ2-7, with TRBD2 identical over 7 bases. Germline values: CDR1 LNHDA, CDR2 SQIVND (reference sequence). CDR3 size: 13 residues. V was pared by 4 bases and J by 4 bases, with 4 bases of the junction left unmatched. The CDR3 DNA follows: TGTGCCAGTAGTAGCCAGCGGGGATACGAGCAGTACTTC. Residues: CASSSQRGYEQYF.